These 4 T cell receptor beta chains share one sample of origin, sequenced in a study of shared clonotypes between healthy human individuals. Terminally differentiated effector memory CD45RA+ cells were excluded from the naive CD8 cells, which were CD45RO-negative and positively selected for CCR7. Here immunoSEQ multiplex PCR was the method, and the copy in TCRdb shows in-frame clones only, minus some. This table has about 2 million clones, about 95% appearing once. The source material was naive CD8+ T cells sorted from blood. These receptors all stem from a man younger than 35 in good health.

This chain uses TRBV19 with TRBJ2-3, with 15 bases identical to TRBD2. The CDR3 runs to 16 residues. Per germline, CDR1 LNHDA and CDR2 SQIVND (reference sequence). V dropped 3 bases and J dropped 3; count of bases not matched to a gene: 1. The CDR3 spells CASSIGTSGGTDTQYF. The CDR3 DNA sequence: TGTGCCAGTAGTATCGGGACTAGCGGGGGGACAGATACGCAGTATTTT.

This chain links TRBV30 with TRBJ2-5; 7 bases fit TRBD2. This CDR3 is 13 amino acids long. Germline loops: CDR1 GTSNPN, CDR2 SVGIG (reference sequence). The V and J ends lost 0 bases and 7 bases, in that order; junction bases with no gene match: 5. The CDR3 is CAWSVVASGTQYF. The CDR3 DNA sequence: TGTGCCTGGAGTGTAGTGGCTAGCGGGACCCAGTACTTC.

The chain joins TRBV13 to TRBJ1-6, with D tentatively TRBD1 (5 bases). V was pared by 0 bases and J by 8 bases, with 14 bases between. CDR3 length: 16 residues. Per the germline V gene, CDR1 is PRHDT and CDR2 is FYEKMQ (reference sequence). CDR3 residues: CASSLGLGREDSPLHF. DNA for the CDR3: TGTGCCAGCAGCTTAGGTTTGGGCAGGGAGGATTCACCCCTCCACTTT. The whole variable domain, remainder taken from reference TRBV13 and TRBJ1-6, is AAGVIQSPRHLIKEKRETATLKCYPIPRHDTVYWYQQGPGQDPQFLISFYEKMQSDKGSIPDRFSAQQFSDYHSELNMSSLELGDSALYFCASSLGLGREDSPLHFGNGTRLTVT.

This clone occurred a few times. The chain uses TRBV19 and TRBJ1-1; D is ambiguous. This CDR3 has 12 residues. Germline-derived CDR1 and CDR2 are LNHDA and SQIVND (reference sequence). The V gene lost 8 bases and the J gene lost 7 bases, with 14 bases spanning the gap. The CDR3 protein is CASAYSGLEAFF. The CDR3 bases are TGTGCCAGTGCTTACAGTGGACTTGAAGCTTTCTTT.